The subject of this entry is one T cell receptor (beta chain). This clone has more than one count but fewer than ten. Its cognate antigen has yet to be identified. The sample holds no much larger clone one base away, and base qualities are not on file. The entry originates in a study of cytomegalovirus exposure and HLA in healthy donors (dated by TCRdb to about 2017). Describing the broader study: In an earlier analysis of fewer than 750 of the donors, under 300 Gb of sequence data and 100 million or so unique TCR beta sequences from roughly 190 million T cells were reported. Around 300 gigabases of sequencing data and approximately 85 million unique TCR sequences were included in an early release covering 550 to 800 HLA-typed donors. Of the roughly 410 genotyped donors, roughly 76% were placed in the genetic ancestry cluster associated with self-reported Caucasian donors. The aim of the study was to test whether cataloging public T cell receptors could identify signatures of past pathogen exposure. Using immunosequencing, the study profiled T cell repertoires from about 610 subjects and related those repertoires to cytomegalovirus serostatus. Besides the first cohort of 666 subjects, a separate validation cohort made up of roughly 130 different subjects was used. To predict cytomegalovirus infection status, the study combined high-throughput TCR immunosequencing, statistical association of individual TCRs with disease status, and machine learning. To study patterns of TCR occurrence, a later analysis re-analyzed previously published TCR beta repertoires from around 670 donors and added high-resolution HLA genotyping. Rather than drawing on any new phenotypic data, the later analysis identified candidate immune exposures from TCR beta sequences and the way those sequences occurred across donors. In an earlier analysis of 500 to 650 of the donors, high-throughput TCR beta sequencing was used to judge whether each TCR beta V gene segment behaved as functional or pseudogenic. Donor age, sex, ethnicity and CMV serostatus were compiled together with the repertoire data. In a later genetic analysis, genome-wide SNP genotypes for about 55% of the roughly 700 donors were used, and that subset was treated as a discovery cohort. Every discovery cohort repertoire had been produced on one sequencing platform. Both class I and class II loci were covered by HLA typing, at four-digit resolution. The number of typed donors differed by locus: about 629-640 for A, B, C, DRB1 and DQB1; 500 to 550 for DQA1; approximately 610 for DPA1; and about 450 for DPB1. Because of strong linkage in the cohort, roughly five DR-DQ haplotypes were treated as single units for association and clustering. On average, around 240,000 unique TCR beta nucleotide sequences were sequenced per donor among several hundred genotyped donors of the cohort, with around 19% of those sequences being non-productive. Beyond this particular receptor, the publication reports: This cohort had only TCR beta chains sequenced, and the lack of alpha or paired-chain data limited which features could be detected. In an earlier analysis of about 600 of the donors, most TCR beta V segments appeared in productive rearrangements about 87% or about 30% of the time, broadly matching IMGT annotations. Cytomegalovirus status was reported to be diagnosed by the classifier with high specificity and sensitivity in both the original and validation cohorts. Strong co-occurrence of HLA alleles, especially DR and DQ, made assigning TCR associations to individual alleles difficult. Linkage disequilibrium might explain the correlated functional status among segregating V segments, but an unknown experimental factor could not be excluded. Because HLA typing was unavailable for some donors at each locus, only the typed subset was used in association tests. Fewer than 20 rarely observed V segments, including chromosome 9 orphons, were excluded from the earlier analysis of about 600 of the donors because counts were too low. In a later analysis, HLA-associated TCR beta chains were found to be more clonally expanded and to have lower generation probabilities than equally common non-associated chains. For the cohort, immune exposure information was limited to CMV serostatus. Presence/absence analyses assumed roughly uniform sequencing depth across donors, an assumption that may not hold. The authors suggested that the approach could potentially be generalized to other disease states and immunological phenotypes. A later genetic analysis associated a missense DCLRE1C variant with V-gene and J-gene trimming of TCR beta chains, and an independent cohort replicated the association. At a false discovery rate of 0.05, a later analysis linked 15,000 to 20,000 TCR beta sequences to specific HLA alleles. The 87-base-pair reads could not distinguish some IMGT-functional V segments, including TRBV6-2 and TRBV6-3, so those segments were excluded. Most TCR sequences were observed very rarely across donors, whereas some public TCRs were present in many individuals. In a later analysis, the rate of TCR association differed among HLA loci, with DRB1 alleles having the most associated TCRs and HLA-C alleles having the fewest. A few of the identified cytomegalovirus-associated TCR beta chains were confirmed in vitro to be specific for cytomegalovirus antigens. According to a later analysis, most CMV-associated TCR beta chains appeared to be HLA-restricted, and the HLA associations seemed to be driven largely by CMV exposure. A later genetic analysis reported fewer N-insertions in productive TCRs among donors in an Asian-associated ancestry cluster than the roughly 620-donor mean. The sequencing pipeline was judged likely to have produced a cluster of highly shared sequence variants as a technical artifact. A further reported finding was that TCR beta sequences accurately predicted the HLA-A and HLA-B alleles for most subjects in the first cohort. In a later analysis, several top co-occurrence clusters were reported to appear linked to parvovirus B19, influenza, CMV and Epstein-Barr virus. The study gave a list of 150 to 200 TCR beta chains associated with cytomegalovirus.

Library generation was performed with the immunoSEQ multiplex PCR assay. A mixture of 60 forward primers for TCR Vbeta segments and 13 reverse primers for TCR Jbeta segments was used in the multiplex PCR. The CDR3 region of rearranged TCR beta genes was amplified from genomic DNA with a multiplex PCR assay. The Illumina HiSeq System was used to sequence the amplified TCR beta libraries as 87-base-pair reads. The original methods were these. A later analysis counted about 80 million unique TCR beta chains across the 650 to 700 repertoires, and around 9.9 million of these chains were shared by at least two donors. Raw reads were error-corrected and collapsed into unique sequences with a nearest-neighbor algorithm that merged closely related sequences to remove PCR and sequencing errors. Alignment of CDR3 sequences to IMGT reference sequences was used to assign V, D and J gene segments. For a sequence to be retained, at least a six-nucleotide match to both a V gene segment and a J gene segment was required. A rearrangement was called productive if the CDR3 had no stop codons and remained in frame with V and J, and every other rearrangement was called non-productive. CDR3 was defined according to IMGT convention as the region running from the second conserved V-encoded cysteine to the conserved J-encoded phenylalanine. The earlier analysis of about 590 of the donors excluded sequences that lacked an unambiguous match to a single V gene segment. In an earlier analysis of 587 of the donors, V segments were called functional above 56.7% productive rearrangements and were called segregating when the between-donor standard deviation exceeded 5%. A statistical classification framework was built for diagnosing cytomegalovirus status from the catalog of TCR beta chain sequences. In a later analysis, TCR nucleotide sequences were compared against IMGT/GENE-DB human TR gene sequences so that V and J genes could be assigned. The TCRdist pipeline was used in a later analysis to assign CDR3 sequences and most-parsimonious VDJ recombination scenarios. In a later analysis, each TCR beta chain was defined by its CDR3 amino acid sequence together with its V-gene family, and reads without a unique V-gene family were excluded. As a way to deal with suspected cross-contamination and a sequencing artifact, a later analysis dropped 640 or so nucleotide sequences that were highly shared and had low generation probability. In a later analysis, a clonal expansion index for each public chain was calculated from normalized within-repertoire ranks of inferred template counts. In a later analysis, generation probabilities were computed with a VDJ recombination model fitted to out-of-frame rearrangements, and the resulting probabilities were checked against IGoR. Hypergeometric tests were used in a later analysis to score TCR-TCR, TCR-HLA and TCR-CMV co-occurrence, with a repertoire-size bias correction applied to the TCR pairs. To estimate false discovery rates, a later analysis permuted the HLA or CMV assignments 20 times. In a later analysis, co-occurring TCRs were grouped using DBSCAN, and TCRdist sequence similarity was added for clustering within HLA-allele-positive subsets. Repertoires with fewer than 30,000 or more than 120,000 public chains, plus five repertoires with anomalous nucleotide sharing, were excluded from co-occurrence clustering. The table was pulled from immuneACCESS by TCRdb, which kept in-frame rearrangements only. Such tables lose some clones; where checked, under half of the loss comes from unresolved V genes, and the rest has no known cause. Clonal size and the V and J genes are those of that table, whereas D and trimming came from the DNA. Recorded for this sample are some 150,000 clones; 78% of them occurred a single time. Around 2.9% of the sample rests with the top ten.

From its cysteine to its phenylalanine, the CDR3 spans 17 amino acids. Only the CDR3 portion is preserved as DNA: 51 bases, with reading frame beginning at the first base. Trimmed from V: 5 bases; trimmed from J: 5 bases; junction bases lacking a gene match: 15. Based on the germline V gene (reference sequence), the CDR1 and CDR2 sequences are MNHEY and SMNVEV. In total, approximately 610 healthy bone marrow donors made up the cohort. Cohort members were all nominally healthy when sampled, although unrecorded immune exposures were likely present. The donor tested CMV seropositive and was one of the 289 seropositive cohort members. Every donor gave a peripheral blood sample, and the peripheral blood mononuclear cells from that sample were used for TCR beta sequencing. The Qiagen DNeasy Blood Extraction Kit was used to extract genomic DNA from the blood cell samples.

The rearranged segments are TRBV27 and TRBJ1-1, with 9 central nucleotides matching TRBD1. The sequence derives from a man aged 35 to 55 in good health and CMV-seropositive. The sequencing sample was made of PBMCs. The DNA is TGTGCCAGCAGTCAACCGGGACAGGGCAGAGGAGGGACTGAAGCTTTCTTT. It translates to CASSQPGQGRGGTEAFF.